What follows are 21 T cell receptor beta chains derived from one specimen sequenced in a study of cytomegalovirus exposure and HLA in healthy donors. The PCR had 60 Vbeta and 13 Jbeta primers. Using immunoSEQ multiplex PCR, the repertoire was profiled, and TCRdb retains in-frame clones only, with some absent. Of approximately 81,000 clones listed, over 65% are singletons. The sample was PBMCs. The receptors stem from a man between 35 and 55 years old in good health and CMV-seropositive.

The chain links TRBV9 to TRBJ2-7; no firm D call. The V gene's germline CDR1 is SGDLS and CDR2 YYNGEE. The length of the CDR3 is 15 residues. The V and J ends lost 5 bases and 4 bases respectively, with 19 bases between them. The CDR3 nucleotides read TGTGCCAGCAGTCCAACCCCGGCGAGCGATTACGAGCAGTACTTC. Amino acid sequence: CASSPTPASDYEQYF.

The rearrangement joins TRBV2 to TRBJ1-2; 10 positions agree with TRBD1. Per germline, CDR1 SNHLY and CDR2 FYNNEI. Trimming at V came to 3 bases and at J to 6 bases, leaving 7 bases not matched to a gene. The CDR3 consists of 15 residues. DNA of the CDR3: TGTGCCAGCAGTGAGACGGACAGGGGGGGAAATGGCTACACCTTC. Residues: CASSETDRGGNGYTF.

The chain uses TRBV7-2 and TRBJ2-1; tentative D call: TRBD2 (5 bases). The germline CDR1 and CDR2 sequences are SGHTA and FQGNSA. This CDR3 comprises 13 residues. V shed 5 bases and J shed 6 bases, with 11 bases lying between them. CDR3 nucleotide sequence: TGTGCCAGCAGCACTAGAAGTCGCAATGAGCAGTTCTTC. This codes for CASSTRSRNEQFF.

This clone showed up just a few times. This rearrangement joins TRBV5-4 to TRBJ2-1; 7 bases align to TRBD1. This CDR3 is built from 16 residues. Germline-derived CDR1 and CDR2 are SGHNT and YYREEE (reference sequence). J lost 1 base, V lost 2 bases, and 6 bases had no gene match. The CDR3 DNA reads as TGTGCCAGCAGCTTCCGCCGGGACAGTTCCTACAATGAGCAGTTCTTC. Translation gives CASSFRRDSSYNEQFF.

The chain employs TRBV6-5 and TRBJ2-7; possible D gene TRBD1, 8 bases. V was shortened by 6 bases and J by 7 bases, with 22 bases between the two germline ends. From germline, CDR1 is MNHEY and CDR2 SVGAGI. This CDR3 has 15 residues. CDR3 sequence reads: CASRTGGQGAGEQYF. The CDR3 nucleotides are TGTGCCAGCAGGACGGGAGGACAGGGAGCTGGTGAGCAGTACTTC.

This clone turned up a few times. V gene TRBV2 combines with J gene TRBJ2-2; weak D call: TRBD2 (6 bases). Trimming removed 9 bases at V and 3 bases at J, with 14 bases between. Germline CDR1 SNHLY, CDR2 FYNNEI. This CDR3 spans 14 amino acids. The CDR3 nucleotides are TGTGCCAGAACGCGGGGCTCCCACACCGGGGAGCTGTTTTTT. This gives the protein CARTRGSHTGELFF.

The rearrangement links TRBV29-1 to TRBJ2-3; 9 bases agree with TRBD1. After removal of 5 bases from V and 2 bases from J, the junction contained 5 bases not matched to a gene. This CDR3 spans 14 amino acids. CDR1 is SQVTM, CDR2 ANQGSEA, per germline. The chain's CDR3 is CSVLTGGPTDTQYF. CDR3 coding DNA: TGCAGCGTTTTAACAGGGGGCCCCACAGATACGCAGTATTTT.

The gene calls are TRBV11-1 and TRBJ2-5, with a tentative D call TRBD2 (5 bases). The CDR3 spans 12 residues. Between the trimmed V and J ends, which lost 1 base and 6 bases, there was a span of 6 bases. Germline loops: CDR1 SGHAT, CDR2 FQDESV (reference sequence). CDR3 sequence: CASSLGEKTQYF. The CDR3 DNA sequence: TGTGCCAGCAGCTTAGGGGAGAAGACCCAGTACTTC.

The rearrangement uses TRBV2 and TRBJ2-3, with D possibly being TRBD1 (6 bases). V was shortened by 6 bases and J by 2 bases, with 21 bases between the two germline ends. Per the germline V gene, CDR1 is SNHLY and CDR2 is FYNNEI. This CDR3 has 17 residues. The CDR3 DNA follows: TGTGCCAGCAGGTGGACAGACTCCTACTATGACACAGATACGCAGTATTTT. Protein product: CASRWTDSYYDTDTQYF.

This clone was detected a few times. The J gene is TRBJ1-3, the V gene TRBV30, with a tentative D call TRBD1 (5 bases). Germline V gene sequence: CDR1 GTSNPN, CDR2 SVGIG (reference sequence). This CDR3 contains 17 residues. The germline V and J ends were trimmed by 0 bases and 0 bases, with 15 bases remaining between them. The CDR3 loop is CAWSVERTRPSGNTIYF. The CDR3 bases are TGTGCCTGGAGTGTTGAAAGGACACGTCCCTCTGGAAACACCATATATTTT.

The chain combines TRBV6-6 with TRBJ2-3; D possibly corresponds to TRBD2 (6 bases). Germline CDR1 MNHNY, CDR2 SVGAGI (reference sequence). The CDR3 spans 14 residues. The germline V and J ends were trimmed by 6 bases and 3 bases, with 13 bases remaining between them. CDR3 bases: TGTGCCAGCAGCCCAGGGACTCTTACAGATACGCAGTATTTT. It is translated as CASSPGTLTDTQYF.

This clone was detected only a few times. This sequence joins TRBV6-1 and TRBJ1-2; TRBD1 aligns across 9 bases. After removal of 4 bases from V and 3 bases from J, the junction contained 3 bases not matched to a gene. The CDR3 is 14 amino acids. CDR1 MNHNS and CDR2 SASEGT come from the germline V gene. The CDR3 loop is CASSVTGGDYGYTF. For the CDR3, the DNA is TGTGCCAGCAGTGTAACAGGGGGCGACTATGGCTACACCTTC.

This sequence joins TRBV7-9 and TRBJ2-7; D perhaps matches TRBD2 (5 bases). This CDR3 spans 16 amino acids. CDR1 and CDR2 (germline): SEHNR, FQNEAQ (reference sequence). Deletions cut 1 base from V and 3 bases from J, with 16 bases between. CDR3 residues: CASSLGFLEVNYEQYF. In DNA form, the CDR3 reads TGTGCCAGCAGCTTAGGATTCTTGGAGGTTAACTACGAGCAGTACTTC.

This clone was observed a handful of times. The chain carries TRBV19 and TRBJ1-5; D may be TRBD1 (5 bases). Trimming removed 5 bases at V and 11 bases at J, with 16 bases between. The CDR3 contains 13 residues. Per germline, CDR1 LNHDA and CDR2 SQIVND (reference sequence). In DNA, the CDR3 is TGTGCCAGTAGTCCTCACCGAGGAGGGGCCCAGCATTTT. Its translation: CASSPHRGGAQHF. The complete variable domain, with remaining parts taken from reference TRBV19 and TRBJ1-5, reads DGGITQSPKYLFRKEGQNVTLSCEQNLNHDAMYWYRQDPGQGLRLIYYSQIVNDFQKGDIAEGYSVSREKKESFPLTVTSAQKNPTAFYLCASSPHRGGAQHFGDGTRLSIL.

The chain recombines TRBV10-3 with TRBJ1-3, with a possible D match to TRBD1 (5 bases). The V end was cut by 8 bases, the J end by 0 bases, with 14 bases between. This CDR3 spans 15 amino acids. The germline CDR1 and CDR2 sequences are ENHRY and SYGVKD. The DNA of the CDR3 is TGTGCCATCGGGGCAGACATTACCTCTGGAAACACCATATATTTT. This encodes CAIGADITSGNTIYF.

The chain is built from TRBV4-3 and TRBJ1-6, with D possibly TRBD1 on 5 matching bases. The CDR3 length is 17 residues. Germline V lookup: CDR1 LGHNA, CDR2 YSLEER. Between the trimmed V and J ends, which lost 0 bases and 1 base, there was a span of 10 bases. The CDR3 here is CASSQEGGGSYNSPLHF. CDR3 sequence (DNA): TGCGCCAGCAGCCAAGAGGGGGGGGGATCCTATAATTCACCCCTCCACTTT.

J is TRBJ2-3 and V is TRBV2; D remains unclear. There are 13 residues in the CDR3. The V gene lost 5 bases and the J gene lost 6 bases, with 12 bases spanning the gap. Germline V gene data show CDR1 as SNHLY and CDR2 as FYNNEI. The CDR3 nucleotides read TGTGCCAGCAGTTCCTTCACTTGGGATACGCAGTATTTT. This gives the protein CASSSFTWDTQYF. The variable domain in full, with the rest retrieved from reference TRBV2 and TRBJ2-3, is EPEVTQTPSHQVTQMGQEVILRCVPISNHLYFYWYRQILGQKVEFLVSFYNNEISEKSEIFDDQFSVERPDGSNFTLKIRSTKLEDSAMYFCASSSFTWDTQYFGPGTRLTVL.

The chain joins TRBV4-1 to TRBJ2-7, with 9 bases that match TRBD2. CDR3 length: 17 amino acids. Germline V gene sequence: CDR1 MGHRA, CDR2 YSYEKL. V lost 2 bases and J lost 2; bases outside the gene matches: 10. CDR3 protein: CASSQIPLTSGTYEQYF. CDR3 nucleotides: TGCGCCAGCAGCCAAATCCCCTTGACTAGCGGAACCTACGAGCAGTACTTC.

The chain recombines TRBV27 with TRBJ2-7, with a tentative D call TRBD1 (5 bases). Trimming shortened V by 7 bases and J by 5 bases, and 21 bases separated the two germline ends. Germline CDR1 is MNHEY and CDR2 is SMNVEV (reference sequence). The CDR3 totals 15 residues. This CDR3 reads CASTLTGPSGNEQYF. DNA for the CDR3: TGTGCCAGCACCCTCACAGGACCATCAGGTAACGAGCAGTACTTC.

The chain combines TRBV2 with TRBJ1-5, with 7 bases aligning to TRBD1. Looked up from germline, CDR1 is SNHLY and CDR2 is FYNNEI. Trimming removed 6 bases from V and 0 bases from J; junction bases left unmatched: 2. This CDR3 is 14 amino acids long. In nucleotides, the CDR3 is TGTGCCAGCAGAGGACAGGTTAGCAATCAGCCCCAGCATTTT. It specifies CASRGQVSNQPQHF.

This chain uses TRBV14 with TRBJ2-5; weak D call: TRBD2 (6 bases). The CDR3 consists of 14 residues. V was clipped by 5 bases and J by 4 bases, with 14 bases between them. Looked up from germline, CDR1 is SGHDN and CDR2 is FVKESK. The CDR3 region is CASSGGPILETQYF. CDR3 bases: TGTGCCAGCAGCGGAGGGCCGATTTTAGAGACCCAGTACTTC.